The next 9 T cell receptor beta chains were all read from a single sample in a study of T cells in Graves' hyperthyroidism and ophthalmopathy. Authors of the study amplified TCR beta CDR3 regions from RNA transcripts. TCR CDR3 underwent first-round RT-PCR with the HTBI primer set. TCRdb re-derived calls from the multiplex PCR reads in MiXCR, one entry per CDR3 protein. The sample has 250,000 to 300,000 distinct CDR3 sequences, roughly 19% seen once. Sequencing was carried out using blood. These receptors all come from a man aged 45-65 years with Graves' ophthalmopathy.

The CDR3 DNA sequence: TGTGCCTGGAGTACACTAGCGGGGAACGAGCAGTTCTTC. Its translation is CAWSTLAGNEQFF. V gene TRBV30 combines with J gene TRBJ2-1, with TRBD2 identical over 10 bases. V trimming: 2 bases; J trimming: 10 bases; junction bases outside the gene matches: 5. Germline V gene lookup returns CDR1 GTSNPN and CDR2 SVGIG (reference sequence). The CDR3 totals 13 residues.

This clonotype has a handful of counts. The genes are TRBV12-3 or TRBV12-4 and TRBJ2-3; 12 positions agree with TRBD2. This CDR3 is 17 amino acids long. After removal of 6 bases from V and 5 bases from J, the junction contained 12 bases not matched to a gene. CDR3 bases: TGTGCCAGCAGCCAAAGATCTAGCGGGAGGGCCGTAGATACGCAGTATTTT. Translating it yields CASSQRSSGRAVDTQYF.

The chain employs TRBV30 and TRBJ1-4; 8 positions match TRBD1. CDR3 length equals 12 residues. V was pared by 5 bases and J by 7 bases, with 3 bases of the junction left unmatched. CDR1 GTSNPN and CDR2 SVGIG come from the germline V gene (reference sequence). The CDR3 DNA reads TGTGCCTGGGGGCAGGGGGCTGAAAAACTGTTTTTT. Its protein product is CAWGQGAEKLFF.

Concerning this clonotype: It may be a read error: a sequence one base away is much more abundant. The chain recombines TRBV30 with TRBJ1-1; D may be TRBD1 (6 bases). This CDR3 has 14 amino acids. Germline-derived CDR1 and CDR2 are GTSNPN and SVGIG (reference sequence). In nucleotides, the CDR3 is TGTGCCTGGGTAAGGGAAGGGAGGGACACTGGAGCTTTCTTT. This sequence encodes CAWVREGRDTGAFF. Supplemented by reference TRBV30 and TRBJ1-1, the full variable domain reads SQTIHQWPATLVQPVGSPLSLECTVEGTSNPNLYWYRQAAGRGLQLLFYSVGIGQISSEVPQNLSASRPQDRQFILSSKKLLLSDSGFYLCAWVREGRDTGAFFGQGTRLTVV.

This clonotype has ten or more counts. V and J are TRBV28 and TRBJ2-1; 12 bases map to TRBD2. The germline CDR1 and CDR2 sequences are MDHEN and SYDVKM. V lost 3 bases, J lost 10 bases, and 7 bases stayed unmatched. This CDR3 has 15 amino acids. CDR3 sequence reads: CASSFATSGRNEQFF. The CDR3 DNA reads as TGTGCCAGCAGTTTTGCGACTAGCGGGAGAAACGAGCAGTTCTTC. The full variable domain, with the rest looked up from reference TRBV28 and TRBJ2-1, is DVKVTQSSRYLVKRTGEKVFLECVQDMDHENMFWYRQDPGLGLRLIYFSYDVKMKEKGDIPEGYSVSREKKERFSLILESASTNQTSMYLCASSFATSGRNEQFFGPGTRLTVL.

V gene TRBV5-8 combines with J gene TRBJ2-6; either TRBD1 or TRBD2 may supply D (6 bases each). The CDR3 is 17 amino acids. Trimming removed 3 bases at V and 0 bases at J, with 13 bases between. Germline V gene sequence: CDR1 SGHTS, CDR2 YDEGEE. The CDR3 DNA is TGTGCCAGCAGCTCTGAAGGGGGACTCTCTGGGGCCAACGTCCTGACTTTC. It yields the protein CASSSEGGLSGANVLTF.

The table lists this clonotype with a few counts. The rearrangement uses TRBV18 and TRBJ1-6; 8 positions agree with TRBD1. The CDR3 totals 16 residues. CDR1 and CDR2 (germline): KGHSH, LQKENI. Trimming cost V 2 bases and J 7 bases; bases outside gene matches: 7. CDR3 in amino acids: CASSPRTGNTNSPLHF. As DNA, the CDR3 is TGTGCCAGCTCACCAAGGACAGGGAATACGAATTCACCCCTCCACTTT.

A few counts support this clonotype. The chain links TRBV12-3 or TRBV12-4 to TRBJ2-2, with 7 bases matching TRBD2. This CDR3 region has 17 residues. Unmatched junction bases numbered 15, after V lost 6 bases and J lost 5 bases. The CDR3 DNA is TGTGCCAGCAGCTCGCCTGGCGCGGGGGTTGGGACCGGGGAGCTGTTTTTT. Translating it yields CASSSPGAGVGTGELFF.

This clonotype was seen ten or more times. The chain joins TRBV18 to TRBJ1-3; TRBD1 matches 7 bases. Germline CDR1 is KGHSH and CDR2 is LQKENI. With 4 bases clipped from V and 4 bases from J, the junction kept 4 bases outside the gene matches. This CDR3 is built from 14 residues. The CDR3 sequence is CASSRDSNGNTIYF. The CDR3 region has the DNA TGTGCCAGCTCACGGGACAGCAACGGAAACACCATATATTTT. The entire variable domain, with the rest obtained from reference TRBV18 and TRBJ1-3, is as follows: NAGVMQNPRHLVRRRGQEARLRCSPMKGHSHVYWYRQLPEEGLKFMVYLQKENIIDESGMPKERFSAEFPKEGPSILRIQQVVRGDSAAYFCASSRDSNGNTIYFGEGSWLTVV.